This T cell receptor beta chain was identified during a study of identical twins. Points from the study as a whole: Fewer insertions were carried by abundant cord blood beta clonotypes, but none was seen in memory repertoires.

As concerns this clonotype: Its antigen is not known.

The CDR3 length is 13 residues. Trimming took 1 base from V and 6 from J, leaving 8 bases between them. Per germline, CDR1 LGHNA and CDR2 YSLEER. TCRdb passed the 5' RACE reads through MiXCR, listing each CDR3 protein once. The sample holds 650,000 to 800,000 distinct CDR3 sequences; 8.6% are singletons and the top ten take around 0.98%. The sample was also linked to a second study, of yellow fever vaccine responses in identical twins.

The TCR originated in a woman in her late teens or twenties in good health. This chain joins TRBV4-3 and TRBJ2-3; D gene uncertain. Sequenced sample: PBMCs. CDR3 nucleotides: TGCGCCAGCAGCCAAGCCCGCCGTGATACGCAGTATTTT. It is translated as CASSQARRDTQYF.